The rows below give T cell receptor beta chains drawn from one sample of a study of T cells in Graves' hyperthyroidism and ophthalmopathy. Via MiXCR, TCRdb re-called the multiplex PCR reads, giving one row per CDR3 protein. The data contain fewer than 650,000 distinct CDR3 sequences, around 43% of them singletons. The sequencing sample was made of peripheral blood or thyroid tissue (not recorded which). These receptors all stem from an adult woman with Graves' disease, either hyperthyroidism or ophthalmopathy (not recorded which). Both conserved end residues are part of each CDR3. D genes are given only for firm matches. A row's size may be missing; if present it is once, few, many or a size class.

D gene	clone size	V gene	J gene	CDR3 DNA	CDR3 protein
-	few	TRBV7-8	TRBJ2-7	TGTGCCAGCAGCTCCAGGGTGCGAAGAGGTAGCGACCGCTACGAGCAGTACTTC	CASSSRVRRGSDRYEQYF
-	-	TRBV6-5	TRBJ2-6	TGTGCCAGCACCTTACTGATGTCTGGGGCCAACGTCCTGACTTTC	CASTLLMSGANVLTF
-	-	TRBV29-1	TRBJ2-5	TGCAGCGTTGATGGGGTAGAGCAAGAGACCCAGTACTTC	CSVDGVEQETQYF
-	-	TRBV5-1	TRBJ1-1	TGCGCCAGCCGTAAGGGACAGAACACTGAAGCTTTCTTT	CASRKGQNTEAFF
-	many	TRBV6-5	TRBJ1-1	TGTGCCAGCAGACAATGGCAGAACACTGAAGCTTTCTTT	CASRQWQNTEAFF
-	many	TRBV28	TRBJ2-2	TGTGCCAGAAAAGGGGAGCTGTTTTTT	CARKGELFF
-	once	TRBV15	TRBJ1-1	TGTGCCACCAGCAGAGTCATGCGCACTGAAGCTTTCTTT	CATSRVMRTEAFF
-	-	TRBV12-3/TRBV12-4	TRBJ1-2	TGTGCCAGCAGTTTAGGGCCAGGACAAGGCTACACCTTC	CASSLGPGQGYTF
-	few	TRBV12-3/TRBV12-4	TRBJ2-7	TGTGCCATCAGTGAGGGTATATCATCGGACGAGCAGTACTTC	CAISEGISSDEQYF
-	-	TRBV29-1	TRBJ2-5	TGCAGCGTAAGGCAGGGGACGCAGCTTCCGGGGACCCAGTACTTC	CSVRQGTQLPGTQYF
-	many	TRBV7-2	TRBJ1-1	TGTGCCAGCAGCTTACAGGGGAAATACACTGAAGCTTTCTTT	CASSLQGKYTEAFF
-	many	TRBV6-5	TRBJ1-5	TGTGCCAGCAGCGTAGACGGTGGGGATCAGCCCCAGCATTTT	CASSVDGGDQPQHF
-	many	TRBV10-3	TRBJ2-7	TGTGCCATCAATGAAGGGTACGAGCAGTACTTC	CAINEGYEQYF
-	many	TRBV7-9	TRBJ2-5	TGTGCCAGCAGCCTTGGTAGGACCCAGTACTTC	CASSLGRTQYF
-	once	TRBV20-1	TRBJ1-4	TGCAGTGCCCGGGAAAAACTGTTTTTT	CSAREKLFF
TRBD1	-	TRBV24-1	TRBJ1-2	TGTGCCACCAATGACGAGGGACAGGCCGGGGGGGAAGGCTACACCTTC	CATNDEGQAGGEGYTF
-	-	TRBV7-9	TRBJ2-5	TGTGCCAGCAGCCCCCTCGGACAGTTGCAAGAGACCCAGTACTTC	CASSPLGQLQETQYF
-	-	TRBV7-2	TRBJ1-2	TGTGCCAGCAGCCAAGACCCCGGGGGGACAACTACTAACTATGGCTACACCTTC	CASSQDPGGTTTNYGYTF
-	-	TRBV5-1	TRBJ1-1	TGCGCCAGCAGCTTGGAGGACAGAGCCTACACTGAAGCTTTCTTT	CASSLEDRAYTEAFF
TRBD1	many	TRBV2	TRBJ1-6	TGTGCCAGCAGGGTGACAGGGGGAGGGAATTCACCCCTCCACTTT	CASRVTGGGNSPLHF
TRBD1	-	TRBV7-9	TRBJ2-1	TGTGCCAGCAGCTTTTGGACAGGGGGCAGGTATGAGCAGTTCTTC	CASSFWTGGRYEQFF
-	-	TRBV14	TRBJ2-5	TGTGCCAGCTCACCTCCAAGCGGATACCAAGAGACCCAGTACTTC	CASSPPSGYQETQYF
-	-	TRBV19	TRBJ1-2	TGTGCCAGTAGTACTGGGCCAGGGACCTATGGCTACACCTTC	CASSTGPGTYGYTF
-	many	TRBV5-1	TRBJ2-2	TGCGCCAGCAGCTTGGAGTCAGGGATTGGGACCGGGGAGCTGTTTTTT	CASSLESGIGTGELFF
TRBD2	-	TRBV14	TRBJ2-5	TGTGCCAGCAGCCAAGTTCGAGCGGGAGGACAAGAGACCCAGTACTTC	CASSQVRAGGQETQYF
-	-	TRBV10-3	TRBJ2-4	TGTGCCATCAGTGAAGGGGGAATTCAGTACTTC	CAISEGGIQYF
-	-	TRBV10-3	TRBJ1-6	TGTGCCATCAGTGGGGACGGAGTAGTTAATTCACCCCTCCACTTT	CAISGDGVVNSPLHF
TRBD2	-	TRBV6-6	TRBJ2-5	TGTGCCAGCAGCAACTCAGCGGGAGCCCAAGAGACCCAGTACTTC	CASSNSAGAQETQYF
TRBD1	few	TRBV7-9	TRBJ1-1	TGTGCCAGCAGTTCGGGACAGGGAAGCACTGAAGCTTTCTTT	CASSSGQGSTEAFF
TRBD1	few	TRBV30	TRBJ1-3	TGTGCCTGGACTAGGGACAGAGGAAACACCATATATTTT	CAWTRDRGNTIYF